These 8 T cell receptor beta chains were sequenced from one sample in a study of T cells in Graves' hyperthyroidism and ophthalmopathy. TCR beta CDR3 region amplification was performed from RNA transcripts. Initially, a first-round RT-PCR of the TCR CDR3 employed the HTBI primer set. TCRdb used MiXCR to reprocess the multiplex PCR reads, holding one entry per CDR3 protein. The sample shows under 250,000 distinct CDR3 sequences, approximately 23% of them seen only once. Sequenced input: blood. Every receptor here comes from a middle-aged woman with Graves' ophthalmopathy.

The sample holds many counts of this clonotype. The chain couples TRBV28 to TRBJ2-7, with D hard to call. The closer fit of TRBJ2-1 to the DNA end suggests the J call may be wrong. The CDR3 covers 13 residues. CDR1 and CDR2 (germline): MDHEN, SYDVKM. The CDR3 DNA is TGTGCCAGCAGGGGTGATCTAGGTTACGAGCAGTTCTTC. Amino acids: CASRGDLGYEQFF.

This clonotype has a count of ten or more. The chain couples TRBV7-2 to TRBJ1-2; no definite D call. This CDR3 spans 14 amino acids. The germline CDR1 and CDR2 sequences are SGHTA and FQGNSA. The V end was cut by 5 bases, the J end by 7 bases, with 17 bases between. The CDR3 DNA reads as TGTGCCAGCAGCCCAGATCCCACCCCTAGTGGCTACACCTTC. It codes for CASSPDPTPSGYTF.

Many counts were recorded for this clonotype. The V gene is TRBV12-5, the J gene TRBJ2-1, with 8 bases aligning to TRBD1. V dropped 0 bases and J dropped 6; count of bases not matched to a gene: 4. The CDR3 is 15 residues long. Germline CDR1 is LGHNT and CDR2 is FRNRAP. This CDR3 is CASGLVIQGVNEQFF. The CDR3 nucleotides are TGTGCTAGTGGTTTGGTAATACAGGGGGTCAATGAGCAGTTCTTC.

This clonotype was observed at least ten times. The CDR3 reads CSARGTGTYEQYF. The CDR3 nucleotides are TGCAGTGCTAGAGGGACAGGGACCTACGAGCAGTACTTC. The V gene is TRBV20-1, the J gene TRBJ2-7; 8 bases agree with TRBD1. CDR3 length: 13 amino acids. Germline values: CDR1 DFQATT, CDR2 SNEGSKA (reference sequence). The trim removed 1 base at V and 2 bases at J, leaving 1 base unmatched.

The sample holds many counts of this clonotype. The genes are TRBV30 and TRBJ2-5, with D possibly being TRBD2 (5 bases). Germline lookup yields CDR1 GTSNPN and CDR2 SVGIG (reference sequence). Trimming cost V 3 bases and J 5 bases, with 16 bases left between them. The CDR3 runs to 14 residues. As DNA, the CDR3 is TGTGCCTGGAGCCCTTACCGGGGTTGGGAGACCCAGTACTTC. Translation: CAWSPYRGWETQYF.

The sample holds many counts of this clonotype. The chain recombines TRBV6-5 with TRBJ1-2; D is perhaps TRBD1 (5 bases). The germline V and J ends were trimmed by 4 bases and 0 bases, with 12 bases remaining between them. Germline CDR1 and CDR2: MNHEY and SVGAGI. This CDR3 contains 15 residues. CDR3 loop: CASSFRQRPNYGYTF. The CDR3 nucleotides are TGTGCCAGCAGTTTTCGACAGAGACCTAACTATGGCTACACCTTC.

This clonotype was recorded at least ten times. The limits of the CDR3 on the DNA are not certain, so only TCRdb's listed CDR3 is given. This chain uses TRBV12-3 or TRBV12-4 with TRBJ2-2; the table names TRBD2, a call not compared with the DNA. With termini counted, the CDR3 has 19 amino acids. CDR3 sequence: CASSLYWGGRMLRAGELFF.

There are a few counts of this clonotype. The gene calls are TRBV7-6 and TRBJ1-1; TRBD1 agrees at 10 bases. CDR1 is SGHVS, CDR2 FNYEAQ, per germline. V gave up 5 bases and J gave up 4 bases; unmatched junction bases: 13. The CDR3 is 17 residues long. CDR3: CASSPGTGVLKGTEAFF. The CDR3 DNA is TGTGCCAGCAGCCCCGGGACAGGGGTACTCAAGGGCACTGAAGCTTTCTTT. Filled out from reference TRBV7-6 and TRBJ1-1, the complete variable domain reads GAGVSQSPRYKVTKRGQDVALRCDPISGHVSLYWYRQALGQGPEFLTYFNYEAQQDKSGLPNDRFSAERPEGSISTLTIQRTEQRDSAMYRCASSPGTGVLKGTEAFFGQGTRLTVV.